The source of this TCR beta chain is a study of blood T cell repertoires in COVID-19 (dated by TCRdb to 2020 to 2021). Describing the broader study: Collaborator samples came from the United States, Italy and Spain and covered acute and convalescent phases of COVID-19. The prospective study material was composed of cDNA or gDNA derived from T cells, B-cell-depleted T cells, or PBMCs. The dataset comprised deeply sampled blood TCRbeta repertoires from subjects exposed to, actively infected with, or recovered from COVID-19. The repertoires were made available in a free public database intended to serve as a resource for research on the immune response to SARS-CoV-2. Samples were obtained from the ongoing ImmuneRACE study (first 160 participants) and from 1,254 subjects provided by 6 global collaborators. Sample metadata almost always included a de-identified subject ID, COVID-19 status, age in years and sex. HLA class I and class II types, where available, came from metadata supplied by the sample provider rather than from assay-based typing. Beyond this particular receptor, the publication reports: Clinical and demographic metadata were provided uncurated, with the amount varying by source and participant.

Participants in the prospective study were aged 18 to 89 years, lived in about two dozen United States geographic areas, and enrolled through a virtual design. Cohort assignment in the prospective study relied on participant-reported clinical history from a screening survey and a study questionnaire. For ImmuneRACE Cohort 3, a participant was defined as recovered based on two consecutive negative NP/OP PCR tests, clearance by a healthcare professional, or resolution of symptoms. In the prospective study, mobile phlebotomists collected whole blood, serum and a nasopharyngeal or oropharyngeal swab from each participant. Participants in the prospective study had the option to provide additional blood draws and questionnaires over a roughly 2-month period. Blood samples from the prospective study were shipped frozen or at room temperature prior to DNA extraction. TCRbeta CDR3 regions were amplified from genomic DNA using the immunoSEQ Assay, a bias-controlled multiplex PCR. Concerning the study's data processing: The number of nucleated cells in each sample was estimated by amplification of reference gene primers within the assay. Sequence reads were collapsed and filtered to measure the absolute abundance of every unique TCRbeta CDR3 rearrangement. For each sample, productive Simpson clonality was calculated as the square root of Simpson's diversity index over productive rearrangements. Sourced from immuneACCESS, this table was stored by TCRdb with only in-frame sequences that have V and J called. A share of the clones is absent; for the studies checked, an unresolved V gene accounts for under half, and the remainder has no known explanation. V and J calls and clone size come straight from that table; D and trimming were deduced from the DNA. This sample gives roughly 68,000 clones in total; 88% of them show up just once. Together, the top ten hold about 9.5% of the sample.

CDR1 MRHNA and CDR2 SNTAGT were looked up in the germline V gene. From the cysteine through the phenylalanine, the CDR3 covers 16 amino acids. This entry keeps only the CDR3 DNA: 48 bases, framed from base 1. Ends trimmed: V by 4 bases, J by 0 bases; bases unmatched to a gene: 0. As to this clone: This clone's antigen is unknown. The sample holds no much larger clone one base away, and base qualities are not on file.

The V gene is TRBV6-4 and the J gene is TRBJ2-6; TRBD1 agrees with 10 junctional bases. The sequence was obtained from a woman between 35 and 50 years old who had recovered from COVID-19. The sequenced material came from PBMCs or T cells enriched from blood (not recorded which). The DNA sequence is given as TGTGCCAGCAGTGGGACAGGGGGCTCTGGGGCCAACGTCCTGACTTTC. Its translation reads: CASSGTGGSGANVLTF.